The sample holds one count of the clone carrying this T cell receptor (beta chain). The record originates from a study of OX40 agonist ivuxolimab in advanced cancers. TCRdb's copy holds only in-frame clones and misses some; the assay was immunoSEQ multiplex PCR. The repertoire holds approximately 35,000 clones, about 85% seen once, with less than 5% in the top ten. V was clipped by 2 bases and J by 3 bases, with 5 bases between them. This CDR3 region has 13 residues. The germline V gene encodes CDR1 MNHEY and CDR2 SVGAGI. V usage is TRBV6-5 and J usage is TRBJ1-3, with a weak D call TRBD1 (5 bases). This material consisted of CD4+ or CD8+ T cells sorted from blood, taken in a trial of the OX40 agonist ivuxolimab. This receptor was obtained from an adult with an advanced solid tumor such as melanoma, head and neck, liver or kidney cancer. In DNA form, the CDR3 reads TGTGCCAGCAGTTACAGGGGTGGAAACACCATATATTTT. This encodes CASSYRGGNTIYF.